Below are 21 T cell receptor beta chains sequenced from a single sample in a study of radiotherapy plus CTLA-4 blockade in lung cancer (dated by TCRdb to the late 2010s). Library prep was done by the immunoSEQ multiplex PCR assay. The immuneACCESS repertoire file appears here via TCRdb, limited to in-frame rearrangements. These files lack a portion of the clones; in checked studies, under half of the deficit traces to unresolved V genes, and the cause of the others is not known. The sample contains fewer than 100,000 clones, less than 85% of them found a single time. Clones ranked in the top ten supply approximately 0.77% of the sample. The sequenced sample was peripheral blood, obtained from a patient treated with radiotherapy plus ipilimumab. These receptors were collected from a human donor with non-small cell lung cancer who had stable disease on radiotherapy plus ipilimumab.

The CDR3, as DNA: TGTGCTAGTGGTTTGGTAGGGAGGGAACAAGAGACCCAGTACTTC. It translates to CASGLVGREQETQYF. The J gene is TRBJ2-5, the V gene TRBV12-5; 7 positions agree with TRBD2. From germline, CDR1 is LGHNT and CDR2 FRNRAP. V lost 0 bases and J lost 2; bases outside the gene matches: 3. The CDR3 extends over 15 amino acids.

V gene TRBV7-3 combines with J gene TRBJ1-1; possible D gene TRBD1, 6 bases. This CDR3 comprises 16 residues. With 5 bases removed from V and 0 bases from J, the gap between germline ends came to 16 bases. The germline gives CDR1 SGHTA, CDR2 FQGTGA. The CDR3 here is CASSRGQLSLNTEAFF. The CDR3, as DNA: TGTGCCAGCAGCCGCGGACAGCTCAGTCTGAACACTGAAGCTTTCTTT.

As DNA, the CDR3 is TGTGCCAGCAGCTTGCGGGGACTAGCGGGAGCGAACACCGGGGAGCTGTTTTTT. As protein: CASSLRGLAGANTGELFF. This rearrangement joins TRBV7-3 to TRBJ2-2, with TRBD2 matching 14 bases. CDR1 and CDR2 (germline): SGHTA, FQGTGA. J gave up 0 bases and V 3 bases, and 3 bases lay outside the gene matches. CDR3 length equals 18 residues.

The chain employs TRBV2 and TRBJ2-1, with D possibly being TRBD2 (5 bases). The CDR3 is 12 residues long. With 8 bases removed from V and 10 bases from J, the gap between germline ends came to 15 bases. Looked up from germline, CDR1 is SNHLY and CDR2 is FYNNEI. The CDR3 region is CASSIGSAEQFF. The DNA of the CDR3 is TGTGCCAGCTCTATTGGTAGCGCCGAGCAGTTCTTC.

This rearrangement joins TRBV11-2 to TRBJ2-1; TRBD1 or TRBD2 may be the D gene (5 bases each). Trimming took 3 bases from V and 6 from J, leaving 9 bases between them. There are 13 residues in the CDR3. The germline V gene encodes CDR1 SGHAT and CDR2 FQNNGV. The CDR3 region is CASSFIGANEQFF. As DNA, the CDR3 is TGTGCCAGCAGCTTTATCGGGGCCAATGAGCAGTTCTTC.

The chain has TRBV7-3 and TRBJ2-7; the match to TRBD1 covers 7 bases. Germline V CDR1 and CDR2: SGHTA, FQGTGA. CDR3 size: 18 residues. The junction had 17 bases not matched to a gene; V was cut back by 1 base and J by 5 bases. The CDR3 DNA reads as TGTGCCAGCAGCTTAATCTCTCTATCGGGGACAGCGAGGAACGAGCAGTACTTC. Translated: CASSLISLSGTARNEQYF.

The V and J genes are TRBV19 and TRBJ2-1; 13 bases fit TRBD2. Per germline, CDR1 LNHDA and CDR2 SQIVND (reference sequence). Trimming at V came to 0 bases and at J to 8 bases, leaving 10 bases not matched to a gene. The CDR3 has 18 residues. CDR3 in DNA: TGTGCCAGTAGTATAGATGTAACTAGCGGGAGGGTAGGGGATGAGCAGTTCTTC. It translates to CASSIDVTSGRVGDEQFF. Using reference TRBV19 and TRBJ2-1 for the parts outside the CDR3, the full variable domain is DGGITQSPKYLFRKEGQNVTLSCEQNLNHDAMYWYRQDPGQGLRLIYYSQIVNDFQKGDIAEGYSVSREKKESFPLTVTSAQKNPTAFYLCASSIDVTSGRVGDEQFFGPGTRLTVL.

This rearrangement joins TRBV27 to TRBJ2-1; D might be TRBD1 (7 bases). In germline, CDR1 is MNHEY, CDR2 SMNVEV (reference sequence). This CDR3 has 16 residues. V shed 9 bases and J shed 0 bases, with 18 bases lying between them. CDR3 amino acids: CASWRDSDSSYNEQFF. The CDR3 DNA is TGTGCCAGTTGGCGGGACAGTGATAGCTCCTACAATGAGCAGTTCTTC.

This chain links TRBV7-7 with TRBJ2-5; TRBD1 matches 7 bases. V dropped 0 bases and J dropped 5; count of bases not matched to a gene: 6. Germline CDR1 is SSHAT and CDR2 is FNYEAQ (reference sequence). The CDR3 is made up of 15 amino acids. The CDR3 reads CASSLAQGGQETQYF. In DNA form, the CDR3 reads TGTGCCAGCAGCTTAGCGCAAGGGGGCCAGGAGACCCAGTACTTC.

Only a few counts were recorded for this clone. The chain has TRBV7-6 and TRBJ2-2, with D possibly matching TRBD1 (5 bases). CDR1 and CDR2 (germline): SGHVS, FNYEAQ. CDR3 length equals 15 residues. The V end lost 5 bases, the J end lost 4 bases, and 14 bases lay between the germline ends. The chain's CDR3 is CASSLGVSTTGELFF. The CDR3 DNA follows: TGTGCCAGCAGCCTAGGGGTGTCCACCACCGGGGAGCTGTTTTTT. Variable domain in full (rest from reference TRBV7-6 and TRBJ2-2): GAGVSQSPRYKVTKRGQDVALRCDPISGHVSLYWYRQALGQGPEFLTYFNYEAQQDKSGLPNDRFSAERPEGSISTLTIQRTEQRDSAMYRCASSLGVSTTGELFFGEGSRLTVL.

The chain couples TRBV6-5 to TRBJ1-6, with D possibly matching TRBD1 (6 bases). The CDR3 runs 14 residues. Germline V lookup: CDR1 MNHEY, CDR2 SVGAGI. V dropped 6 bases and J dropped 4 bases, with 10 bases sitting between them. Here the CDR3 DNA reads TGTGCCAGCAGAAAACAGGGATATAATTCACCCCTCCACTTT. It yields the protein CASRKQGYNSPLHF.

This chain connects TRBV28 to TRBJ1-5; D is unresolved. Trimming pared 5 bases from V and 0 bases from J, leaving 14 bases between. The V gene's germline CDR1 is MDHEN and CDR2 SYDVKM. The CDR3 sequence is 16 residues long. The CDR3 nucleotides read TGTGCCAGCAGTCTCTACACAATACCTAGCAATCAGCCCCAGCATTTT. Protein: CASSLYTIPSNQPQHF. The full variable domain, rest sourced from reference TRBV28 and TRBJ1-5, is DVKVTQSSRYLVKRTGEKVFLECVQDMDHENMFWYRQDPGLGLRLIYFSYDVKMKEKGDIPEGYSVSREKKERFSLILESASTNQTSMYLCASSLYTIPSNQPQHFGDGTRLSIL.

This chain joins TRBV19 and TRBJ1-1; D unresolved. Germline V gene data show CDR1 as LNHDA and CDR2 as SQIVND (reference sequence). Trimming cost V 3 bases and J 1 base, with 6 bases left between them. This CDR3 is built from 13 residues. CDR3 loop: CASSMIPNTEAFF. The CDR3 DNA reads as TGTGCCAGTAGTATGATTCCGAACACTGAAGCTTTCTTT. Full variable domain (remainder filled in from reference TRBV19 and TRBJ1-1): DGGITQSPKYLFRKEGQNVTLSCEQNLNHDAMYWYRQDPGQGLRLIYYSQIVNDFQKGDIAEGYSVSREKKESFPLTVTSAQKNPTAFYLCASSMIPNTEAFFGQGTRLTVV.

The V and J genes are TRBV5-1 and TRBJ1-3; possible D gene TRBD1, 5 bases. This CDR3 has 12 residues. Germline assignment: CDR1 SGHRS and CDR2 YFSETQ. V was cut by 4 bases and J by 6 bases, with 8 bases left in between. Written as DNA, the CDR3 is TGCGCCAGCAGCCAGGACATAAACACCATATATTTT. Translation gives CASSQDINTIYF.

The rearrangement links TRBV4-1 to TRBJ1-6, with 9 bases that match TRBD1. Germline lookup yields CDR1 MGHRA and CDR2 YSYEKL. The J segment lost 6 bases and the V segment lost 1 base, leaving 1 base of the junction unmatched. The CDR3 sequence is 15 residues long. CDR3 sequence (DNA): TGCGCCAGCAGCCAAGCGACAGGGGGTAATTCACCCCTCCACTTT. Encoded protein: CASSQATGGNSPLHF.

The count of this clone is one. The V call is TRBV19, the J call TRBJ2-7; D tentatively fits TRBD1 or TRBD2 (6 bases each). Germline V gene lookup returns CDR1 LNHDA and CDR2 SQIVND (reference sequence). V was clipped by 5 bases and J by 1 base, with 15 bases between them. The CDR3 runs to 15 residues. This chain's CDR3 is CASSEQGGGSYEQYF. In DNA form, the CDR3 reads TGTGCCAGTAGTGAACAGGGAGGAGGGTCCTACGAGCAGTACTTC. Drawing the rest from reference TRBV19 and TRBJ2-7, the complete variable domain is DGGITQSPKYLFRKEGQNVTLSCEQNLNHDAMYWYRQDPGQGLRLIYYSQIVNDFQKGDIAEGYSVSREKKESFPLTVTSAQKNPTAFYLCASSEQGGGSYEQYFGPGTRLTVT.

The chain combines TRBV7-6 with TRBJ1-1; the D is unclear. CDR1 and CDR2 from the germline V gene are SGHVS and FNYEAQ. Trimming removed 5 bases at V and 1 base at J, with 14 bases between. The CDR3 loop spans 15 amino acids. CDR3 in amino acids: CASSQNRVANTEAFF. In DNA form, the CDR3 reads TGTGCCAGCAGCCAAAACAGAGTTGCGAACACTGAAGCTTTCTTT.

This rearrangement joins TRBV18 to TRBJ1-1, with D possibly TRBD1 on 5 matching bases. Germline V gene sequence: CDR1 KGHSH, CDR2 LQKENI. V gave up 3 bases and J gave up 7 bases, with 15 bases separating them. This CDR3 is built from 14 residues. Here the CDR3 DNA reads TGTGCCAGCTCACCCAACCGGGGAACAGGTGAAGCTTTCTTT. Its protein product is CASSPNRGTGEAFF.

The J gene is TRBJ2-2, the V gene TRBV5-1, with 9 nucleotides matching TRBD2. The V segment lost 6 bases and the J segment 4 bases; nucleotides outside the gene matches: 13. Germline V gene data show CDR1 as SGHRS and CDR2 as YFSETQ. The CDR3 covers 17 residues. CDR3 loop: CASKSIKAGGVTGELFF. CDR3 coding DNA: TGCGCCAGCAAGTCCATCAAAGCGGGGGGTGTCACCGGGGAGCTGTTTTTT.

The rearrangement uses TRBV6-1 and TRBJ1-4, with a possible D match to TRBD1 (5 bases). Germline V lookup: CDR1 MNHNS, CDR2 SASEGT. The CDR3 loop spans 15 amino acids. Trimming took 0 bases from V and 10 from J, leaving 15 bases between them. CDR3 DNA: TGTGCCAGCAGTGAAGCAAGACGAAGTGGGACAAAACTGTTTTTT. Translated, it gives CASSEARRSGTKLFF.

The chain couples TRBV9 to TRBJ2-5; weak D call: TRBD2 (6 bases). The CDR3 is made up of 14 amino acids. Germline-derived CDR1 and CDR2 are SGDLS and YYNGEE. V lost 2 bases to trimming and J lost 5 bases, with 13 bases between them. The CDR3 nucleotides are TGTGCCAGCAGCGTCAGGGAGGTCGAGGAGACCCAGTACTTC. Protein: CASSVREVEETQYF.